The source of this T cell receptor beta chain is a study of T cells expressing NK-cell markers. General study points: 1.0-7.0% of CD8+ T cells in about six donors belonged to dominant NKG2C+ clonotypes.

The authors made TCR beta cDNA libraries by 5'RACE template switching. This switching added a universal primer site and UMIs. TCRdb reprocessed the 5' RACE reads and reports one entry per CDR3 protein, with no DNA. This sample's table reports about 150,000 distinct CDR3 sequences. The CDR3 totals 15 residues. The germline CDR1 and CDR2 sequences are LGHDT and YNNKEL (reference sequence). A remark on this clonotype: The antigen is not known.

The TCR was taken from a woman aged 45-65 years in good health. The specimen was blood T cells: a sorted CD56 or NKG2C T cell subset, CD4+ or CD8+ T cells, or bulk PBMC T cells (not recorded which). The chain recombines TRBV3-1 with TRBJ2-3; TCRdb returns TRBD1, unconfirmable since there is no DNA. The CDR3 is CASSQEPGSTDTQYF.